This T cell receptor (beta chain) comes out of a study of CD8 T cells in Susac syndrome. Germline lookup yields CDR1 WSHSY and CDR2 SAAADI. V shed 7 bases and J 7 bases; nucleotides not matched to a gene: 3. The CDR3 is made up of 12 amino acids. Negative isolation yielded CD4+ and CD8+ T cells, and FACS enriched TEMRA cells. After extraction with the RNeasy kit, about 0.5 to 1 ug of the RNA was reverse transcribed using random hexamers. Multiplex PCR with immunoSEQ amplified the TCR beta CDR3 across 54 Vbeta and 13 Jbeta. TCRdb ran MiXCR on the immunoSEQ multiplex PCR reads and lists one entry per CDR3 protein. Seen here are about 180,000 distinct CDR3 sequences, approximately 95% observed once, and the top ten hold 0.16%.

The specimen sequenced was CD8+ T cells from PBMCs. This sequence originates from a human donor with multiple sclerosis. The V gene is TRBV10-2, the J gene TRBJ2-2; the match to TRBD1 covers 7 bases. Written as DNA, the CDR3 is TGCGCCAGCAATAACAGGGGCGGGGAGCTGTTTTTT. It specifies CASNNRGGELFF.